The T cell receptor beta chain under discussion was sequenced for a study of identical twins. V was trimmed by 5 bases and J by 3 bases, leaving 13 bases between them. This CDR3 is built from 14 residues. Germline CDR1 reads MNHEY; CDR2 reads SVGEGT. As for this clonotype: As yet, its antigen is unknown.

Findings and limits, study-wide: Out-of-frame beta sequences exhibited a weaker degree of excess twin sharing.

Each CDR3 protein gets one entry after TCRdb re-called the 5' RACE reads with MiXCR. Of a few hundred thousand distinct CDR3 sequences in the sample, over 8.5% were seen once. The same data also went into a second study, on yellow fever vaccine responses in identical twins.

The origin of this receptor is a young woman in good health. The sample consisted of PBMCs. The J gene is TRBJ2-5, the V gene TRBV6-2 or TRBV6-3; D unresolved. In DNA form, the CDR3 reads TGTGCCAGCAGTATACGACGGATCGAAGAGACCCAGTACTTC. This encodes CASSIRRIEETQYF.